Listed below are T cell receptor beta chains from one sample, sequenced in a study of shared clonotypes between healthy human individuals. TCRdb's table, derived via immunoSEQ multiplex PCR, lists solely in-frame clones and lacks some. The profile shows about 2.4 million clones, roughly 93% of them singletons. Sequencing used naive CD4+ T cells from PBMCs. The origin of the receptors is a man younger than 30 in good health. Some clones in this sample may be carry-over from other donors' samples. Each CDR3 is given with its conserved first and last residue. Fields, in order: V gene, clone size, D gene, J gene, CDR3 DNA, CDR3 protein. D genes are given only for firm matches. Clone size is stated in some rows and not others, as once, few, many or a class when expanded.

>TRBV30|.|TRBD1|TRBJ1-1
TGTGCCTGGATTCGGACAGGCAACACTGAAGCTTTCTTT
CAWIRTGNTEAFF
>TRBV18|.|.|TRBJ2-3
TGTGCCAGCTCACCATGGCTAGGCACAGATACGCAGTATTTT
CASSPWLGTDTQYF
>TRBV7-3|.|TRBD2|TRBJ2-2
TGTGCCAGCAGCTTATCCCTAGCGGACTACACCGGGGAGCTGTTTTTT
CASSLSLADYTGELFF
>TRBV9|.|.|TRBJ2-7
TGTGCCAGCAGCGTAGGGGCAGGGATGTCCTACGAGCAGTACTTC
CASSVGAGMSYEQYF
>TRBV7-9|.|.|TRBJ1-4
TGTGCCAGCAGCCCCTTTACGAATAATGAAAAACTGTTTTTT
CASSPFTNNEKLFF
>TRBV10-3|.|.|TRBJ2-7
TGTGCCATCAGTGAAGGGCAGGGGACCTACGAGCAGTACTTC
CAISEGQGTYEQYF
>TRBV30|once|.|TRBJ2-2
TGTGCCTGGAGCCCGGGAGCGCCGGGGACCGGGGAGCTGTTTTTT
CAWSPGAPGTGELFF
>TRBV7-2|.|TRBD2|TRBJ2-7
TGTGCCAGCAGCCGGACTAGCGGGGCCAGCTCCTACGAGCAGTACTTC
CASSRTSGASSYEQYF
>TRBV15|.|.|TRBJ2-1
TGTGCCACCTCCCCCTCGAGCTCCTACAATGAGCAGTTCTTC
CATSPSSSYNEQFF
>TRBV5-1|.|.|TRBJ1-1
TGCGCCAGCAGCCAAGGACCGACAGGCTTGAACACTGAAGCTTTCTTT
CASSQGPTGLNTEAFF
>TRBV27|.|.|TRBJ1-1
TGTGCCAGCAGTTTACTGGCTAGGGGTGGCACTGAAGCTTTCTTT
CASSLLARGGTEAFF
>TRBV7-2|.|.|TRBJ2-3
TGTGCCAGCAGCCTAGGGGCAGCCTCTGGAGATACGCAGTATTTT
CASSLGAASGDTQYF
>TRBV6-5|.|.|TRBJ2-1
TGTGCCAGCAGTTACTCCGCGGGGGCATCCTACAATGAGCAGTTCTTC
CASSYSAGASYNEQFF
>TRBV6-6|.|.|TRBJ2-7
TGTGCCAGCAGCAGAGGGACGGGTAACTACGAACAGTACTTC
CASSRGTGNYEQYF
>TRBV7-2|.|.|TRBJ1-1
TGTGCCAGTGGGTGGACCTCGGCGAACACTGAAGCTTTCTTT
CASGWTSANTEAFF
>TRBV28|.|TRBD1|TRBJ2-1
TGTGCCAGCAGTTTATGGGGGCCAGGGGGCTACAATGAGCAGTTCTTC
CASSLWGPGGYNEQFF
>TRBV5-1|.|TRBD1|TRBJ2-1
TGCGCCAGCAGCTTGGTTACAGGGGGAAGCAATGAGCAGTTCTTC
CASSLVTGGSNEQFF
>TRBV19|once|.|TRBJ1-4
TGTGCCAGTAGTATATTGGGAGCAACTAATGAAAAACTGTTTTTT
CASSILGATNEKLFF